This entry is about one T cell receptor beta chain. Assignments of participants to cohorts depended upon their own reported clinical history. The data derive from a study of blood T cell repertoires in COVID-19. In the source study's methods: Reference gene primer amplification gave nucleated cell count estimates. Produced via immunoSEQ multiplex PCR; TCRdb's table is partial and in-frame only. The DNA was the basis for D and trimming; V, J and clone size are from that table. The sample contains approximately 300,000 clones, around nine tenths of which appear only once. Germline CDR1 reads SGHDN; CDR2 reads FVKESK. This CDR3 comprises 14 residues. Trimming pared 6 bases from V and 6 bases from J, leaving 18 bases between.

The chain carries TRBV14 and TRBJ2-7; D gene ambiguous. The source material was PBMCs or T cells enriched from blood (not recorded which). This TCR came from a woman aged 30 to 39 who had recovered from COVID-19. The CDR3 DNA follows: TGTGCCAGCAGTCCCGGAGATCTGTTGGGCGAGCAGTACTTC. Its protein product is CASSPGDLLGEQYF.